This TCR beta chain emerged from a study of blood T cell repertoires in COVID-19. Study at large: The United States, Italy and Spain provided the acute and convalescent COVID-19 samples.

In the study's own analysis: Using reference gene primer amplification, nucleated cell counts were estimated. The table came from immunoSEQ multiplex PCR; TCRdb's copy has only in-frame clones and leaves some out. V, J and clone size derive from that table, while D and trimming were established from the DNA sequence. The sample carries a few hundred thousand clones, around 86% recorded once. CDR1 MNHNY and CDR2 SVGAGI come from the germline V gene (reference sequence). The V gene end was trimmed by 4 bases and the J gene end by 5 bases; junction bases not matched to a gene: 6. The CDR3 is 14 amino acids.

Material for sequencing was peripheral blood. This TCR was recovered from a man older than 75 with acute or convalescent COVID-19. V is TRBV6-6 and J is TRBJ2-7, with 9 bases identical to TRBD1. The CDR3 bases are TGTGCCAGCAGTTCCGGGACAGGGTCAGACGAGCAGTACTTC. Protein: CASSSGTGSDEQYF.